Below, one TCR beta chain is given with its context. These data are taken from a study of technical replicates of blood from several donors. V lost 4 bases and J lost 5, with 20 bases in between. The CDR3 consists of 16 residues. CDR1 and CDR2 from the germline V gene are SGHDT and YYEEEE. Measured with immunoSEQ multiplex PCR; TCRdb has only the in-frame clones, and not every one. Of some 66,000 clones listed, approximately 87% are singletons. The chain couples TRBV5-6 to TRBJ2-3, with a tentative D call TRBD2 (5 bases). This TCR was sampled from a human donor in good health. Some clones in this sample may be carry-over from other donors' samples. The sequenced sample was PBMCs. CDR3 DNA: TGTGCCAGCAGCCGCTCGGGATACCCCATGGAAGATACGCAGTATTTT. Protein sequence: CASSRSGYPMEDTQYF. The complete variable domain, with remaining parts taken from reference TRBV5-6 and TRBJ2-3, reads DAGVTQSPTHLIKTRGQQVTLRCSPKSGHDTVSWYQQALGQGPQFIFQYYEEEERQRGNFPDRFSGHQFPNYSSELNVNALLLGDSALYLCASSRSGYPMEDTQYFGPGTRLTVL.